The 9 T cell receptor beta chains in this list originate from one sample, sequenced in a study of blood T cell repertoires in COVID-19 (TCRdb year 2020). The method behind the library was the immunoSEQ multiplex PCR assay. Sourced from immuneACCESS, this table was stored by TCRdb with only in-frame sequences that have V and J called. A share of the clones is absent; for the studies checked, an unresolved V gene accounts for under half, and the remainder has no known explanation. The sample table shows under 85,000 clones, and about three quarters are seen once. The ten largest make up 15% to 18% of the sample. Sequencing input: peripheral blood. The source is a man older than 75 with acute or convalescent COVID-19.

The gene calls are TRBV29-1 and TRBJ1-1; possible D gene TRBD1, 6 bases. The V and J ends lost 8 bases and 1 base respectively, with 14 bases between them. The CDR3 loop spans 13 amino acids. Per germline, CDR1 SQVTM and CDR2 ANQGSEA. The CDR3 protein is CSLGGPENTEAFF. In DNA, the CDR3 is TGCAGCCTAGGGGGACCCGAGAACACTGAAGCTTTCTTT. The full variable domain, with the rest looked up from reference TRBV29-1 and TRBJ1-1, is SAVISQKPSRDICQRGTSLTIQCQVDSQVTMMFWYRQQPGQSLTLIATANQGSEATYESGFVIDKFPISRPNLTFSTLTVSNMSPEDSSIYLCSLGGPENTEAFFGQGTRLTVV.

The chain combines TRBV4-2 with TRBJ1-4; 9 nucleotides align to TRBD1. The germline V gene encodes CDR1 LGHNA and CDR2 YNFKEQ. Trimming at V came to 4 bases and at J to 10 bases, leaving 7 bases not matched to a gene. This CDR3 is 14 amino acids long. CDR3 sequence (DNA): TGTGCCAGCAGCCCGACAGGGGGATCCGGAAAACTGTTTTTT. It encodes CASSPTGGSGKLFF.

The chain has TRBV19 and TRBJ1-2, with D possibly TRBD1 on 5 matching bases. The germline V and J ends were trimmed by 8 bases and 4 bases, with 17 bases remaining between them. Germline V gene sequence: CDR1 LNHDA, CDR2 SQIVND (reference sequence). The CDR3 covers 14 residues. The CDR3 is CASHASGASYGYTF. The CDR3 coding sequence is TGTGCCAGTCATGCAAGTGGGGCCTCCTATGGCTACACCTTC.

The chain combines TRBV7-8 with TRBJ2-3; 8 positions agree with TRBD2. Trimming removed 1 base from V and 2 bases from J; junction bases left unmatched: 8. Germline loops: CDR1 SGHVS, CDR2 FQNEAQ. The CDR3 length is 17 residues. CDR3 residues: CASSLGLLADLTDTQYF. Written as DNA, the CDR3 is TGTGCCAGCAGCTTAGGTCTACTAGCGGACCTCACAGATACGCAGTATTTT.

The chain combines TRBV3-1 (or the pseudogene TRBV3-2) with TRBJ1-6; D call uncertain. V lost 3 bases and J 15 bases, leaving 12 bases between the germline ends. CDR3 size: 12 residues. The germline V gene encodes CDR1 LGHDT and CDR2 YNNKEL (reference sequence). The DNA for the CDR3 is TGTGCCAGCAGCCAGTCGGGAGGCGGCCTCCACTTT. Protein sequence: CASSQSGGGLHF.

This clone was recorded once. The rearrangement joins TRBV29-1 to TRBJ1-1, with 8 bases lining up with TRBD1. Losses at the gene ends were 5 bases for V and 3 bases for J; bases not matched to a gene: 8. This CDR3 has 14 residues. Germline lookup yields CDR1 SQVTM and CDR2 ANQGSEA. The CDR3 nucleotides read TGCAGCGTTTTCCAACAGGGGGGGTACACTGAAGCTTTCTTT. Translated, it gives CSVFQQGGYTEAFF.

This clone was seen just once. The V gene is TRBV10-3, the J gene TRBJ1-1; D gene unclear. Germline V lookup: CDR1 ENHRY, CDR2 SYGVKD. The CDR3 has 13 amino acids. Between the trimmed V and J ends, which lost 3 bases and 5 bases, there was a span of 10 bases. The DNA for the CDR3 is TGTGCCATCAGTGACCGCCGCGGGACTGAAGCTTTCTTT. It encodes CAISDRRGTEAFF.

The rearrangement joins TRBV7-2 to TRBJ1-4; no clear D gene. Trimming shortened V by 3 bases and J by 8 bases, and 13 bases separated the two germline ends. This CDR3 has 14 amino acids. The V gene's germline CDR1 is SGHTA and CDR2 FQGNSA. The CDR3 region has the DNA TGTGCCAGCAGCTTTGGCGGAGCAAGGGAAAAACTGTTTTTT. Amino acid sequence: CASSFGGAREKLFF.

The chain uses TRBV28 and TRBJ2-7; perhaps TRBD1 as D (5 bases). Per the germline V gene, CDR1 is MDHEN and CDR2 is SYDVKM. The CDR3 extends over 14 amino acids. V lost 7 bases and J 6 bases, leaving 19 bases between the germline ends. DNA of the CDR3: TGTGCCAGCAAGGTCCCGACAGAGGTGGGCGAGCAGTACTTC. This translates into CASKVPTEVGEQYF.